This is a list of T cell receptor beta chains from one sample in a study of OX40 agonist ivuxolimab in advanced cancers. Assay used: immunoSEQ multiplex PCR; TCRdb lists only in-frame clones, some missing. The sample carries 77,000 or so clones, around 80% recorded once. Sequenced material: CD4+ or CD8+ T cells sorted from blood, taken in a trial of the OX40 agonist ivuxolimab. These receptors originate from an adult with an advanced solid tumor such as melanoma, head and neck, liver or kidney cancer. Both conserved end residues are part of each CDR3. D genes are given only for firm matches. Clone size is shown for a subset of rows, as once, few, many or a class of expanded clone.

j_call v_call clone_size d_call cdr3_aa cdr3_nt
TRBJ1-2 TRBV5-1 - - CASSFQGVNYGYTF TGCGCCAGCAGCTTCCAGGGAGTCAACTATGGCTACACCTTC
TRBJ2-2 TRBV4-2 - - CASSRDTHANTGELFF TGTGCCAGCAGCCGCGACACCCACGCGAACACCGGGGAGCTGTTTTTT
TRBJ1-1 TRBV5-3 - - CARLDVTEAFF TGTGCCAGACTGGACGTAACTGAAGCTTTCTTT
TRBJ1-4 TRBV28 once - CASSLLGRGALFF TGTGCCAGCAGTTTATTGGGCAGGGGAGCACTGTTTTTT
TRBJ2-2 TRBV4-2 - TRBD1 CASSQETGATGELFF TGTGCCAGCAGCCAAGAGACAGGGGCCACCGGGGAGCTGTTTTTT
TRBJ2-5 TRBV7-3 - TRBD1 CASSYRGRETQYF TGTGCCAGCAGCTACAGGGGGCGGGAGACCCAGTACTTC
TRBJ1-1 TRBV15 - - CATSRESMRLKTEAFF TGTGCCACCAGCAGAGAGAGTATGCGACTAAAGACTGAAGCTTTCTTT
TRBJ1-2 TRBV28 - TRBD1 CASSLWGQGLGRDYGYTF TGTGCCAGCAGTCTCTGGGGACAGGGTTTAGGCAGGGACTATGGCTACACCTTC
TRBJ2-6 TRBV7-3 - TRBD1 CASSVTGGSGANVLTF TGTGCCAGCAGCGTCACAGGGGGCTCTGGGGCCAACGTCCTGACTTTC
TRBJ2-1 TRBV27 - TRBD1 CASSLRQGRRFYNEQFF TGTGCCAGCAGTTTGAGACAGGGCAGGAGGTTCTACAATGAGCAGTTCTTC
TRBJ1-1 TRBV6-5 - - CASSTRGTANTEAFF TGTGCCAGCAGCACCAGAGGGACGGCGAACACTGAAGCTTTCTTT
TRBJ2-5 TRBV7-9 - TRBD1 CASSRGQGASETQYF TGTGCCAGCAGCCGTGGACAGGGAGCGTCAGAGACCCAGTACTTC
TRBJ1-4 TRBV18 - - CASSAGGDEKLFF TGTGCCAGCTCGGCGGGGGGCGATGAAAAACTGTTTTTT
TRBJ1-2 TRBV23-1 - - CASSLAGSRGYTF TGCGCCAGCAGCCTCGCAGGGTCCCGTGGCTACACCTTC
TRBJ2-7 TRBV6-5 - TRBD1 CASSYSRQGAFYEQYF TGTGCCAGCAGTTACTCGCGACAGGGGGCATTTTACGAGCAGTACTTC
TRBJ2-5 TRBV28 - TRBD2 CASRRGGGETQYF TGTGCCAGCAGACGGGGGGGCGGGGAGACCCAGTACTTC
TRBJ2-1 TRBV30 - TRBD2 CAWIPAGGYNEQFF TGTGCCTGGATTCCAGCGGGGGGCTACAATGAGCAGTTCTTC
TRBJ1-3 TRBV7-2 once - CASSGRDGSSGNTIYF TGTGCCAGCAGCGGACGGGACGGGTCCTCTGGAAACACCATATATTTT
TRBJ1-4 TRBV6-5 - - CASRPIFSNEKLFF TGTGCCAGCAGGCCTATATTCTCTAATGAAAAACTGTTTTTT
TRBJ2-3 TRBV4-1 - - CASSQVTGRRVDTQYF TGCGCCAGCAGCCAAGTCACAGGGCGGAGGGTAGATACGCAGTATTTT
TRBJ2-7 TRBV6-1 - - CASSEASHQYEQYF TGTGCCAGCAGTGAAGCTAGCCATCAATACGAGCAGTACTTC
TRBJ1-2 TRBV5-1 once - CASSLGDGNYGYTF TGCGCCAGCAGCTTGGGGGACGGAAACTATGGCTACACCTTC
TRBJ2-5 TRBV7-8 once - CASSLGELETQYF TGTGCCAGCAGCTTAGGAGAATTAGAGACCCAGTACTTC
TRBJ2-1 TRBV5-4 once TRBD2 CASSLGGTSGYNEQFF TGTGCCAGCAGCTTGGGGGGGACTAGCGGATACAATGAGCAGTTCTTC
TRBJ1-5 TRBV2 - TRBD1 CASKTGVSNQPQHF TGTGCCAGCAAAACAGGGGTAAGCAATCAGCCCCAGCATTTT
TRBJ2-7 TRBV4-2 - - CASSRVGAGTYEQYF TGTGCCAGCAGCCGGGTTGGGGCGGGAACCTACGAGCAGTACTTC
TRBJ1-1 TRBV7-9 - - CASSFSNTEAFF TGTGCCAGCAGCTTTTCGAACACTGAAGCTTTCTTT
TRBJ1-1 TRBV2 - - CASSAGPNTEAFF TGTGCCAGCAGTGCCGGGCCGAACACTGAAGCTTTCTTT
TRBJ2-2 TRBV11-3 - TRBD1 CASSWWGQGSGELFF TGTGCCAGCAGCTGGTGGGGACAGGGTAGCGGGGAGCTGTTTTTT